Listed below are T cell receptor beta chains from one sample, sequenced in a study of cytomegalovirus exposure and HLA in healthy donors. The protocol was immunoSEQ multiplex PCR, while the TCRdb copy is restricted to in-frame clones and leaves out a portion. The table has about 83,000 clones, roughly 75% seen once. Sequencing was performed on PBMCs. Receptors were obtained from a man in his 60s in good health and CMV-seronegative. The CDR3 runs from the conserved cysteine through the conserved F or W. D genes are given only for firm matches. The size of a clone is reported for some rows only, either as once, few or many, or as a class for expanded clones.

>TRBV4-1|TRBJ2-3|13|.|TRBD2
CASSLGGGGRGYF
TGCGCCAGCAGCCTGGGAGGCGGGGGGCGGGGTTATTTT
>TRBV7-8|TRBJ1-5|14|.|.
CASSFIRGNQPQHF
TGTGCCAGCAGCTTCATCCGGGGCAATCAGCCCCAGCATTTT
>TRBV11-2|TRBJ2-1|11|.|.
CASQGTNEQFF
TGTGCATCCCAGGGGACCAATGAGCAGTTCTTC
>TRBV30|TRBJ2-7|14|.|TRBD1
CASLPPDRVDVQYF
TGTGCCTCCCTTCCTCCGGACAGGGTTGATGTGCAGTACTTC
>TRBV19|TRBJ2-5|17|.|TRBD2
CASSIAPGVAGGETQYF
TGTGCCAGTAGTATAGCTCCAGGGGTAGCGGGAGGAGAGACCCAGTACTTC
>TRBV27|TRBJ1-6|16|.|TRBD1
CASSLSGQLYNSPLHF
TGTGCCAGCAGTCTCTCGGGACAGCTTTATAATTCACCCCTCCACTTT
>TRBV2|TRBJ2-7|18|.|TRBD1
CASSRNPPGRDSGYEQYF
TGTGCCAGCAGCCGTAACCCGCCGGGCCGGGACAGTGGCTACGAGCAGTACTTC
>TRBV6-1|TRBJ1-5|13|.|.
CASSGVPNQPQHF
TGTGCCAGCAGCGGGGTTCCCAATCAGCCCCAGCATTTT
>TRBV5-6|TRBJ2-5|16|once|TRBD2
CASSLVSGGAGETQYF
TGTGCCAGCAGCTTGGTTAGCGGGGGGGCCGGGGAGACCCAGTACTTC
>TRBV4-1|TRBJ1-4|14|.|.
CASSPGQRNEKLFF
TGCGCCAGCAGCCCCGGACAGCGTAATGAAAAACTGTTTTTT
>TRBV6-1|TRBJ2-7|14|.|.
CASSRRGYSYEQYF
TGTGCCAGCAGTCGGCGGGGCTACTCCTACGAGCAGTACTTC
>TRBV25-1|TRBJ2-3|14|.|TRBD1
CASSIRQGADTQYF
TGTGCCAGCAGTATACGACAGGGTGCAGATACGCAGTATTTT
>TRBV10-3|TRBJ1-5|15|.|.
CAISESGDSNQPQHF
TGTGCCATCAGTGAGTCGGGAGATAGCAATCAGCCCCAGCATTTT
>TRBV5-1|TRBJ1-2|13|few|.
CASSLAGSHGYTF
TGCGCCAGCAGCTTGGCCGGTAGCCATGGCTACACCTTC
>TRBV4-1|TRBJ2-7|15|.|TRBD1
CASTPEGQGVHEQYF
TGCGCCAGCACCCCCGAAGGCCAGGGGGTCCACGAGCAGTACTTC
>TRBV10-3|TRBJ1-4|16|.|.
CAISDYDMGAREKLFF
TGTGCCATCAGTGATTACGATATGGGGGCACGTGAAAAACTGTTTTTT
>TRBV27|TRBJ1-2|14|.|TRBD1
CASSLTGGFYGYTF
TGTGCCAGCAGTTTGACAGGGGGCTTCTATGGCTACACCTTC
>TRBV27|TRBJ1-3|17|few|.
CASSLPRRGDPGNTIYF
TGTGCCAGCAGCTTACCCCGGCGGGGCGACCCTGGAAACACCATATATTTT
>TRBV27|TRBJ2-1|16|.|TRBD1
CASSLSTGEVPNEQFF
TGTGCCAGCAGTTTATCGACAGGGGAGGTTCCCAATGAGCAGTTCTTC
>TRBV4-1|TRBJ1-2|14|.|TRBD1
CASSQPGQGYGYTF
TGCGCCAGCAGCCAGCCGGGACAGGGGTATGGCTACACCTTC
>TRBV19|TRBJ2-2|16|.|TRBD1
CASTFLGTANTGELFF
TGTGCCAGTACCTTCCTGGGGACAGCGAACACCGGGGAGCTGTTTTTT
>TRBV28|TRBJ1-1|16|.|TRBD1
CASQIYRAGGYTEAFF
TGTGCCAGTCAAATTTACCGGGCAGGGGGATACACTGAAGCTTTCTTT
>TRBV18|TRBJ1-2|15|.|TRBD1
CASSHSTGTNYGYTF
TGTGCCAGCTCACATTCGACAGGGACCAACTATGGCTACACCTTC
>TRBV19|TRBJ2-3|16|.|TRBD2
CASSPRASGGPDTQYF
TGTGCCAGTAGTCCTCGGGCTAGCGGGGGACCAGATACGCAGTATTTT
>TRBV5-4|TRBJ1-5|16|.|.
CASSLWRTHSNQPQHF
TGTGCCAGCAGCTTGTGGCGGACACATAGCAATCAGCCCCAGCATTTT
>TRBV7-6|TRBJ1-5|16|.|.
CASRQFRGKSNQPQHF
TGTGCCAGCAGGCAGTTTAGGGGGAAAAGCAATCAGCCCCAGCATTTT
>TRBV19|TRBJ2-1|14|few|.
CASSMWQGEDEQFF
TGTGCCAGTAGTATGTGGCAGGGTGAAGATGAGCAGTTCTTC
>TRBV6-6|TRBJ1-4|15|.|TRBD1
CASRRDRSTNEKLFF
TGTGCCAGCAGACGGGACAGATCAACTAATGAAAAACTGTTTTTT
>TRBV15|TRBJ2-6|15|.|.
CATSRAGTGANVLTF
TGTGCCACCAGCAGAGCAGGGACTGGGGCCAACGTCCTGACTTTC
>TRBV7-7|TRBJ2-7|13|.|TRBD1
CASSRDRGDEQYF
TGTGCTAGCAGCCGGGACAGGGGCGACGAGCAGTACTTC
>TRBV11-3|TRBJ2-1|15|.|TRBD2
CASSLIAGGDNEQFF
TGTGCCAGCAGCTTAATAGCGGGGGGGGACAATGAGCAGTTCTTC
>TRBV19|TRBJ2-1|14|.|TRBD1
CASSIIGTVDEQFF
TGTGCCAGTAGTATCATCGGGACAGTCGACGAGCAGTTCTTC
>TRBV19|TRBJ1-4|17|few|.
CASSIVGADATNEKLFF
TGTGCCAGTAGTATCGTAGGGGCAGATGCAACTAATGAAAAACTGTTTTTT
>TRBV13|TRBJ2-3|20|few|TRBD2
CASSLPSGGLVWGDTDTQYF
TGTGCCAGCAGCTTACCGAGCGGGGGGTTGGTTTGGGGTGACACAGATACGCAGTATTTT
>TRBV7-3|TRBJ1-2|14|.|TRBD1
CAIRGGPYNYGYTF
TGTGCCATACGAGGGGGCCCGTATAACTATGGCTACACCTTC
>TRBV27|TRBJ2-1|14|.|.
CASSFRGGQNEQFF
TGTGCCAGCAGTTTTAGAGGAGGTCAGAATGAGCAGTTCTTC
>TRBV4-2|TRBJ2-4|15|.|TRBD2
CASSPRTSGVNIQYF
TGTGCCAGCAGCCCAAGGACTAGCGGGGTAAACATTCAGTACTTC
>TRBV6-6|TRBJ1-2|13|.|TRBD1
CASSATGLDGYTF
TGTGCCAGCAGTGCGACAGGGCTCGATGGCTACACCTTC
>TRBV2|TRBJ2-3|14|.|.
CASSEQGPTDTQYF
TGTGCCAGCAGTGAACAGGGCCCCACAGATACGCAGTATTTT
>TRBV27|TRBJ1-2|16|.|TRBD1
CASIPSWVTGHYGYTF
TGTGCCAGCATACCCTCGTGGGTGACAGGGCATTATGGCTACACCTTC
>TRBV5-1|TRBJ2-5|17|.|TRBD2
CASSLGSRRGGLETQYF
TGCGCCAGCAGCTTGGGTTCCAGGCGGGGGGGCCTAGAGACCCAGTACTTC
>TRBV10-1|TRBJ2-7|13|medium-sized|.
CASRGPPRCEQYF
TGCGCCAGCAGGGGCCCCCCCAGGTGCGAGCAGTACTTC
>TRBV4-1|TRBJ2-5|21|few|TRBD2
CASSPSGTLSGGSQRRETQYF
TGCGCCAGCAGCCCATCTGGGACCCTTAGCGGGGGGTCCCAAAGAAGAGAGACCCAGTACTTC
>TRBV19|TRBJ2-1|12|once|TRBD1
CASSTGGNEQFF
TGTGCCAGTAGTACAGGGGGCAATGAGCAGTTCTTC
>TRBV30|TRBJ2-7|17|.|TRBD2
CAWSLGLAGGLMGEQYF
TGTGCCTGGAGCCTGGGACTAGCGGGGGGGCTAATGGGGGAGCAGTACTTC
>TRBV7-9|TRBJ1-1|12|.|.
CASSFEAGVAFF
TGTGCCAGCAGCTTCGAGGCAGGGGTTGCTTTCTTT
>TRBV29-1|TRBJ1-1|13|.|.
CSGRGFGDTEAFF
TGCAGCGGCAGGGGTTTCGGGGACACTGAAGCTTTCTTT
>TRBV7-3|TRBJ2-1|14|once|.
CASSLTRAGNEQFF
TGTGCCAGCAGCTTGACTCGGGCGGGAAATGAGCAGTTCTTC
>TRBV19|TRBJ1-5|15|once|.
CASSIYGGSNQPQHF
TGTGCCAGTAGTATTTACGGGGGTAGCAATCAGCCCCAGCATTTT
>TRBV12-5|TRBJ1-2|13|.|.
CASATGVNNGYTF
TGTGCTAGTGCCACGGGAGTTAATAACGGCTACACCTTC
>TRBV13|TRBJ1-2|14|.|.
CASSLKGRNYGYTF
TGTGCCAGCAGCTTAAAGGGGCGTAACTATGGCTACACCTTC
>TRBV27|TRBJ1-4|18|.|TRBD1
CASSFYPGTGAGDEKLFF
TGTGCCAGCAGTTTCTACCCCGGGACAGGGGCGGGGGATGAAAAACTGTTTTTT
>TRBV7-6|TRBJ2-7|14|.|TRBD1
CASSLGQGAHEQYF
TGTGCCAGCAGCCTGGGACAGGGGGCCCACGAGCAGTACTTC
>TRBV7-9|TRBJ1-1|17|.|.
CASSFRTDHLGDTEAFF
TGTGCCAGCAGCTTCCGGACGGACCACCTCGGGGACACTGAAGCTTTCTTT